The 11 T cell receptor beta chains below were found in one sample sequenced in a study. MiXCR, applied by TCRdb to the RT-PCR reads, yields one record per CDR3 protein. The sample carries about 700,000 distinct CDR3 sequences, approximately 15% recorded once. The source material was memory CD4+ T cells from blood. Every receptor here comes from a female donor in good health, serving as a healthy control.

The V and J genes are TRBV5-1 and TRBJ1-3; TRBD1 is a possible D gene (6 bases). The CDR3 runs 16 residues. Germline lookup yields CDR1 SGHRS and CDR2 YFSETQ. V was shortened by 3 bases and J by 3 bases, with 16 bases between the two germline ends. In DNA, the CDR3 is TGCGCCAGCAGCTGGGGATGGGGGGCGTATGGAAACACCATATATTTT. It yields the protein CASSWGWGAYGNTIYF.

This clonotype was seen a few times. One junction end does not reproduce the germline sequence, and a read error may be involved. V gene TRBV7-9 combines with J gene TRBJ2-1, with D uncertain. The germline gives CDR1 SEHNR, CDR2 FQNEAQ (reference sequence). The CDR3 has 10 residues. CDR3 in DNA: TGTGCCAGCAGCTTGTCTCAGTATAGCTTC. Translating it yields CASSLSQYSF.

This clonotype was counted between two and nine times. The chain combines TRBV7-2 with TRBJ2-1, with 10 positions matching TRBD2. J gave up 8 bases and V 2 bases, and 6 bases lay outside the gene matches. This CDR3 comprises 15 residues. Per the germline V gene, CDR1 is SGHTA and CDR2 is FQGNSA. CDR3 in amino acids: CASSLQAGGPHEQFF. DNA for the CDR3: TGTGCCAGCAGCTTACAAGCGGGAGGGCCCCATGAGCAGTTCTTC.

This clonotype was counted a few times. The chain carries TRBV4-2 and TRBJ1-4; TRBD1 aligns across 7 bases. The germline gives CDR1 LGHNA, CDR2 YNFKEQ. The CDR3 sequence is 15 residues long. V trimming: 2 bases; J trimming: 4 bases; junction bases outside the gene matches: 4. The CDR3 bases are TGTGCCAGCAGCCAAAGACAGGGTGTTAATGAAAAACTGTTTTTT. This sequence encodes CASSQRQGVNEKLFF.

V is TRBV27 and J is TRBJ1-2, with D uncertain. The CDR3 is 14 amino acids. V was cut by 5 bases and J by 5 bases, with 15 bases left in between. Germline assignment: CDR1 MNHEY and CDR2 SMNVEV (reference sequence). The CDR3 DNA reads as TGTGCCAGCAGTACCGACTCTGGGGTTTATGGCTACACCTTC. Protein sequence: CASSTDSGVYGYTF.

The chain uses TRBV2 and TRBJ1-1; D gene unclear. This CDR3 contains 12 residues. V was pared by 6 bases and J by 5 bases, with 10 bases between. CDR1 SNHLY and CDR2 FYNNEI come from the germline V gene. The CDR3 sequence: CASSPAGTEAFF. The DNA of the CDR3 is TGTGCCAGCAGCCCCGCGGGGACTGAAGCTTTCTTT.

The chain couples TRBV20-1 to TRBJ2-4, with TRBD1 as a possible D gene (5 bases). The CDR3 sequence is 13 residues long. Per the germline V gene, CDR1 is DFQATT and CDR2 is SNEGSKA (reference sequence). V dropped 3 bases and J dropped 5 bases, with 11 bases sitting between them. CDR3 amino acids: CSASPGLQNIQYF. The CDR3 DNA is TGCAGTGCTAGTCCAGGGCTCCAAAACATTCAGTACTTC.

The CDR3 loop reads CASSGGTSVGETQYF. Written as DNA, the CDR3 is TGTGCCAGCAGCGGAGGGACTAGCGTTGGGGAGACCCAGTACTTC. The chain links TRBV9 to TRBJ2-5; 10 nucleotides match TRBD2. Germline CDR1 and CDR2: SGDLS and YYNGEE. CDR3 length equals 15 residues. The trim removed 3 bases at V and 5 bases at J, leaving 7 bases unmatched.

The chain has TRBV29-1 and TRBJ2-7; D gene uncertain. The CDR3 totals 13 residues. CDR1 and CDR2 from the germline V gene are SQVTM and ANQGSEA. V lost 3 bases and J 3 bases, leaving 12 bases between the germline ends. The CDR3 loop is CSVDPSTCYEQYF. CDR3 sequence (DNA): TGCAGCGTTGACCCCAGTACCTGCTACGAGCAGTACTTC.

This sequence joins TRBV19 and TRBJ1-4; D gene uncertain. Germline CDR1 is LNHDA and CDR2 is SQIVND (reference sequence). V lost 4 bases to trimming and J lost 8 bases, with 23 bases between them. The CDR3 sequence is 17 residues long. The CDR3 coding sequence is TGTGCCAGTAGTACACCACCTCGACGGTTCCGAAACGAAAAACTGTTTTTT. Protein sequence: CASSTPPRRFRNEKLFF.

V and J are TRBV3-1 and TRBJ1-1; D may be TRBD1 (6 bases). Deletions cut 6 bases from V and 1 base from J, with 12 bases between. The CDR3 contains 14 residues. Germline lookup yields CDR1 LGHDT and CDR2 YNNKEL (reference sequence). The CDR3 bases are TGTGCCAGCAGACCGGGACACCGGAACACTGAAGCTTTCTTT. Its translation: CASRPGHRNTEAFF. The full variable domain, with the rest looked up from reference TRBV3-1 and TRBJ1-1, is DTAVSQTPKYLVTQMGNDKSIKCEQNLGHDTMYWYKQDSKKFLKIMFSYNNKELIINETVPNRFSPKSPDKAHLNLHINSLELGDSAVYFCASRPGHRNTEAFFGQGTRLTVV.